The 17 T cell receptor beta chains below were found in one sample sequenced in a study of blood T cell repertoires in COVID-19. Using immunoSEQ multiplex PCR, the repertoire was profiled, and TCRdb retains in-frame clones only, with some absent. Altogether about 240,000 clones are present, roughly 82% being singletons, with the ten largest covering approximately 4.8%. Sequenced input: peripheral blood. Receptor source: a woman in her 70s with acute or convalescent COVID-19.

This chain joins TRBV6-2 or TRBV6-3 and TRBJ1-2; no definite D call. The ends were cut back, 5 bases at V and 3 bases at J, with 16 bases in the middle. Germline V lookup: CDR1 MNHEY, CDR2 SVGEGT. The CDR3 extends over 15 amino acids. CDR3 DNA sequence: TGTGCCAGCAGTCGACAACTCCTGACCGACTATGGCTACACCTTC. It yields the protein CASSRQLLTDYGYTF.

The rearrangement uses TRBV28 and TRBJ1-6; D possibly corresponds to TRBD1 (6 bases). V shed 8 bases and J shed 7 bases, with 15 bases lying between them. The germline V gene has CDR1 MDHEN and CDR2 SYDVKM. The CDR3 length is 14 residues. This CDR3 is CASSDRVLNSPLHF. CDR3 nucleotide sequence: TGTGCCAGCTCGGACAGAGTACTCAATTCACCCCTCCACTTT.

The J gene is TRBJ2-7, the V gene TRBV5-5; 8 bases match TRBD2. CDR3 length: 16 amino acids. J gave up 2 bases and V 4 bases, and 11 bases lay outside the gene matches. Looked up from germline, CDR1 is SGHKS and CDR2 is YYEKEE (reference sequence). The CDR3 here is CASSDHRTSSTYEQYF. The CDR3 bases are TGTGCCAGCAGCGATCATAGGACTAGCTCAACCTACGAGCAGTACTTC.

This rearrangement joins TRBV6-2 or TRBV6-3 to TRBJ2-2, with a weak D call TRBD2 (7 bases). CDR1 and CDR2 (germline): MNHEY, SVGEGT. The V end lost 4 bases, the J end lost 5 bases, and 17 bases lay between the germline ends. This CDR3 comprises 16 residues. The DNA of the CDR3 is TGTGCCAGCAGTTTCACAGCGGGACAACAGACCGGGGAGCTGTTTTTT. It codes for CASSFTAGQQTGELFF.

J is TRBJ1-2 and V is TRBV7-2; D is ambiguous. The germline gives CDR1 SGHTA, CDR2 FQGNSA. CDR3 length: 13 residues. Trimming took 8 bases from V and 0 from J, leaving 10 bases between them. The CDR3 loop reads CASPSGANYGYTF. The CDR3 DNA sequence: TGTGCCAGCCCCAGCGGAGCTAACTATGGCTACACCTTC.

This clone was detected only once. The gene calls are TRBV6-2 or TRBV6-3 and TRBJ1-1, with a tentative D call TRBD1 (6 bases). V dropped 5 bases and J dropped 1 base, with 11 bases sitting between them. The CDR3 is 14 amino acids. CDR1 and CDR2 (germline): MNHEY, SVGEGT. In DNA form, the CDR3 reads TGTGCCAGCAGTCCCGGGACATCGAACACTGAAGCTTTCTTT. Translating gives CASSPGTSNTEAFF.

As to this clone: At the DNA level, this CDR3 is encoded by other sequences in the same sample as well. The chain is built from TRBV5-1 and TRBJ2-7, with D possibly being TRBD1 (6 bases). The V end lost 5 bases, the J end lost 1 base, and 10 bases lay between the germline ends. CDR1 SGHRS and CDR2 YFSETQ come from the germline V gene. CDR3 length: 13 amino acids. Here the CDR3 DNA reads TGCGCCAGCAGGGACAGCGGATCCTACGAGCAGTACTTC. Translation: CASRDSGSYEQYF.

The gene calls are TRBV25-1 and TRBJ2-7; tentative D call: TRBD1 (8 bases). This CDR3 has 15 amino acids. CDR1 is MGHDK and CDR2 is SYGVNS in the germline V gene. V was pared by 6 bases and J by 5 bases, with 20 bases between. The CDR3 DNA reads TGTGCCAGCAGGGGGGGGCCTGACAGGGGCCACGAGCAGTACTTC. It specifies CASRGGPDRGHEQYF.

The chain uses TRBV6-5 and TRBJ1-1; D might be TRBD1 (5 bases). The V gene's germline CDR1 is MNHEY and CDR2 SVGAGI. Trimming took off 5 bases at V and 1 base at J, with 14 bases between the two ends. There are 15 residues in the CDR3. The chain's CDR3 is CASSLYQDKNTEAFF. CDR3 DNA: TGTGCCAGCAGTCTGTATCAGGACAAGAACACTGAAGCTTTCTTT.

The chain couples TRBV2 to TRBJ2-5, with a tentative D call TRBD2 (6 bases). The ends were cut back, 3 bases at V and 5 bases at J, with 16 bases in the middle. CDR1 SNHLY and CDR2 FYNNEI come from the germline V gene. This CDR3 region has 15 residues. CDR3 residues: CASSDRRGAGETQYF. DNA of the CDR3: TGTGCCAGCAGTGACCGACGTGGGGCGGGGGAGACCCAGTACTTC. The variable domain in full, completed from reference TRBV2 and TRBJ2-5, reads EPEVTQTPSHQVTQMGQEVILRCVPISNHLYFYWYRQILGQKVEFLVSFYNNEISEKSEIFDDQFSVERPDGSNFTLKIRSTKLEDSAMYFCASSDRRGAGETQYFGPGTRLLVL.

A single count supports this clone. In DNA form, the CDR3 reads TGTGCCAGCAGTTCTCCCCGGGGGACTAGCGTGTTCTTC. Protein: CASSSPRGTSVFF. The chain couples TRBV6-5 to TRBJ2-1, with 10 bases identical to TRBD2. This CDR3 comprises 13 residues. Germline CDR1 reads MNHEY; CDR2 reads SVGAGI. V was clipped by 4 bases and J by 15 bases; unmatched bases: 9.

The chain couples TRBV3-1 (or the pseudogene TRBV3-2) to TRBJ1-2; 8 nucleotides align to TRBD1. Germline values: CDR1 LGHDT, CDR2 YNNKEL (reference sequence). J gave up 4 bases and V 4 bases, and 8 bases lay outside the gene matches. The CDR3 runs to 15 residues. CDR3 DNA: TGTGCCAGCAGCCGAAACTTACAGGGGGGCTATGGCTACACCTTC. Translation gives CASSRNLQGGYGYTF.

J is TRBJ2-1 and V is TRBV29-1; 7 bases agree with TRBD2. With V trimmed by 1 base and J by 8 bases, 2 bases remained unmatched. The CDR3 is 12 residues long. Germline assignment: CDR1 SQVTM and CDR2 ANQGSEA. CDR3 DNA sequence: TGCAGCGTTGAAGGACTAGCTTATGAGCAGTTCTTC. Its translation is CSVEGLAYEQFF.

This chain uses TRBV15 with TRBJ2-3; tentative D call: TRBD2 (5 bases). Trimming shortened V by 0 bases and J by 6 bases, and 10 bases separated the two germline ends. Germline V gene lookup returns CDR1 LNHNV and CDR2 YYDKDF (reference sequence). The CDR3 has 14 residues. In nucleotides, the CDR3 is TGTGCCACCAGCAGAGAACCGGCGGGCGATACGCAGTATTTT. It yields the protein CATSREPAGDTQYF.

Comments on this clone: This sample also contains other DNA sequences that code for the same CDR3. This chain links TRBV18 with TRBJ1-3; TRBD1 agrees at 7 bases. CDR3 length equals 15 residues. In germline, CDR1 is KGHSH, CDR2 LQKENI. V was clipped by 6 bases and J by 4 bases; unmatched bases: 9. The chain's CDR3 is CASSPRQGSGNTIYF. The CDR3 bases are TGTGCCAGCTCTCCGAGACAGGGAAGCGGAAACACCATATATTTT. The full variable domain, in which reference TRBV18 and TRBJ1-3 provide the parts outside the CDR3, is NAGVMQNPRHLVRRRGQEARLRCSPMKGHSHVYWYRQLPEEGLKFMVYLQKENIIDESGMPKERFSAEFPKEGPSILRIQQVVRGDSAAYFCASSPRQGSGNTIYFGEGSWLTVV.

The rearrangement joins TRBV18 to TRBJ2-1; TRBD2 aligns across 11 bases. The germline V gene has CDR1 KGHSH and CDR2 LQKENI. The CDR3 contains 18 residues. After removal of 3 bases from V and 4 bases from J, the junction contained 11 bases not matched to a gene. The DNA for the CDR3 is TGTGCCAGCTCACCCCTCCGTCGAGGGACTAGCGGATACAATGAGCAGTTCTTC. Residues: CASSPLRRGTSGYNEQFF.

The chain carries TRBV29-1 and TRBJ2-7; D perhaps matches TRBD1 (6 bases). The germline V gene encodes CDR1 SQVTM and CDR2 ANQGSEA. V was clipped by 4 bases and J by 3 bases, with 13 bases between them. CDR3 length: 13 amino acids. The CDR3 nucleotides are TGCAGCGTTGGGGCAGGGGACCTCTACGAGCAGTACTTC. Amino acid sequence: CSVGAGDLYEQYF.